This entry describes one TCR beta chain. This sample is part of a study of T cell changes during pregnancy in multiple sclerosis. Germline V gives CDR1 SNHLY, CDR2 FYNNEI. V lost 4 bases and J 7 bases, leaving 17 bases between the germline ends. The CDR3 spans 15 residues. Clones were read by immunoSEQ multiplex PCR, and TCRdb kept only the in-frame ones, dropping some. Counted here are tens of thousands of clones, approximately 92% occurring once; the ten biggest clones make up around 2.5%. This rearrangement joins TRBV2 to TRBJ1-5, with a tentative D call TRBD1 (5 bases). The clonotype comes from a female donor in good health, enrolled as a control in a pregnancy study. The starting material was peripheral blood, obtained in the second trimester of pregnancy. The CDR3 region has the DNA TGTGCCAGCAGTGTTGGATTCGCCAGGGAACAGCCCCAGCATTTT. The encoded protein is CASSVGFAREQPQHF. Full variable domain (outside the CDR3, taken from reference TRBV2 and TRBJ1-5): EPEVTQTPSHQVTQMGQEVILRCVPISNHLYFYWYRQILGQKVEFLVSFYNNEISEKSEIFDDQFSVERPDGSNFTLKIRSTKLEDSAMYFCASSVGFAREQPQHFGDGTRLSIL.